Detailed here is one T cell receptor beta chain. Primers: 60 Vbeta forward and 13 Jbeta reverse. Sequencing was performed with immunoSEQ multiplex PCR; in TCRdb, only in-frame clones are kept and a portion is missing. The repertoire holds some 150,000 clones, with more than 75% as singletons. This sample was included in a study of cytomegalovirus exposure and HLA in healthy donors. The clonotype comes from a male donor in good health and CMV-seronegative. Sequenced input: PBMCs.

The CDR3 loop reads CAAQGSTGELFF. The DNA of the CDR3 is TGTGCCGCCCAGGGTAGCACCGGGGAGCTGTTTTTT. V and J are TRBV10-3 and TRBJ2-2; tentatively, D is TRBD1 (5 bases). Trimming shortened V by 11 bases and J by 4 bases, and 11 bases separated the two germline ends. The CDR3 runs 12 residues. Germline V gives CDR1 ENHRY, CDR2 SYGVKD.